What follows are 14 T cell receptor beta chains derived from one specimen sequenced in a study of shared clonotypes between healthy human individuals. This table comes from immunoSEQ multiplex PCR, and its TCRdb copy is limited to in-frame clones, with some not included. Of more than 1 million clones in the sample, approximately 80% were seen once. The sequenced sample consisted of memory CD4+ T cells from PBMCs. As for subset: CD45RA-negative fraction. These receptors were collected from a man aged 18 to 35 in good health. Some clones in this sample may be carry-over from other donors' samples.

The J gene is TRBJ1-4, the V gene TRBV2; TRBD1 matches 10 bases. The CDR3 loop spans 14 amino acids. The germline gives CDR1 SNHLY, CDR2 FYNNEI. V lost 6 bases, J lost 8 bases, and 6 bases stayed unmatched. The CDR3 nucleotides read TGTGCCAGCAGGGGGGACAGGGGAAAGGAAAAACTGTTTTTT. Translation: CASRGDRGKEKLFF.

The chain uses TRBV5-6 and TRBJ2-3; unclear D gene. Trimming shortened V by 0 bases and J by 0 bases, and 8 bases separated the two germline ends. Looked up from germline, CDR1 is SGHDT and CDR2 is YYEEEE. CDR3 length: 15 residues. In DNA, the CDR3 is TGTGCCAGCAGCTTGGTTTCCACGAGCACAGATACGCAGTATTTT. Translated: CASSLVSTSTDTQYF.

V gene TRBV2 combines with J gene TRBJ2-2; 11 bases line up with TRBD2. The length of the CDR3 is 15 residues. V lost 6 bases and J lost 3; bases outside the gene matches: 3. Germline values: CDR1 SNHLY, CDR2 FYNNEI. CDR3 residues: CASRLAGVYTGELFF. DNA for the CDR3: TGTGCCAGCAGACTAGCGGGAGTATACACCGGGGAGCTGTTTTTT.

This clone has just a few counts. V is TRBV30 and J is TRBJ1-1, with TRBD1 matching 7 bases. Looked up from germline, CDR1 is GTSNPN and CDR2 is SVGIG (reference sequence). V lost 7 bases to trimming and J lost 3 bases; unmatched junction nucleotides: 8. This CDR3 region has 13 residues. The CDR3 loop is CASSGTEYTEAFF. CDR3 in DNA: TGTGCCTCCTCCGGGACAGAGTACACTGAAGCTTTCTTT.

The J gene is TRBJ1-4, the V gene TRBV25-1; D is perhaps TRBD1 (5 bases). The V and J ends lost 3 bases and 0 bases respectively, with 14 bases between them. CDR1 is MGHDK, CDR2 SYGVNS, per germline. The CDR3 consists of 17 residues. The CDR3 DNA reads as TGTGCCAGCAGTGAGGGGCACGGGTTTGCAACTAATGAAAAACTGTTTTTT. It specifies CASSEGHGFATNEKLFF.

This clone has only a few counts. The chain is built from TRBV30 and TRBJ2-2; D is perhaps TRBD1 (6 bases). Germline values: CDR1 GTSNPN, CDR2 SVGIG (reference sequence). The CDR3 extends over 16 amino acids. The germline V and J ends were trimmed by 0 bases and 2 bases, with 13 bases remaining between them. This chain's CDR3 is CAWSVGADYNTGELFF. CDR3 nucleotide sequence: TGTGCCTGGAGTGTGGGGGCCGACTATAACACCGGGGAGCTGTTTTTT.

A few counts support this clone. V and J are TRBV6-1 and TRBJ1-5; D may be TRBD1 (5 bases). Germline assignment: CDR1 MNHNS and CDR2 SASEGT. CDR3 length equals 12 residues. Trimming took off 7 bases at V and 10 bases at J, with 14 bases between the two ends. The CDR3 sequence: CASKGPNVPQHF. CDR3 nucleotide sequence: TGTGCCAGCAAGGGGCCCAATGTTCCCCAGCATTTT.

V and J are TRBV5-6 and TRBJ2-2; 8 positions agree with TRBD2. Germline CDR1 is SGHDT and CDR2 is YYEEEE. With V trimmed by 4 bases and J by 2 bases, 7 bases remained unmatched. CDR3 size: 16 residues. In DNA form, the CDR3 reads TGTGCCAGCAGCGCCTTAGCGGGGATAAACACCGGGGAGCTGTTTTTT. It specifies CASSALAGINTGELFF.

The CDR3 DNA sequence: TGTGCCAGCAGTGGTAACATGGATAGCAATCAGCCCCAGCATTTT. Translating gives CASSGNMDSNQPQHF. V gene TRBV2 combines with J gene TRBJ1-5, with no clear D. Looked up from germline, CDR1 is SNHLY and CDR2 is FYNNEI. V dropped 4 bases and J dropped 0 bases, with 10 bases sitting between them. The CDR3 spans 15 residues.

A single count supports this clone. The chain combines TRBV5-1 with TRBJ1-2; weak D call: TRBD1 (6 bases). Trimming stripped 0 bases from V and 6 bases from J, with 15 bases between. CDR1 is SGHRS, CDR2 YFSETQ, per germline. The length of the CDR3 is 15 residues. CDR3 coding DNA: TGCGCCAGCAGCTTGGTTGGAGGGGGAAGGGATGGCTACACCTTC. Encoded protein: CASSLVGGGRDGYTF.

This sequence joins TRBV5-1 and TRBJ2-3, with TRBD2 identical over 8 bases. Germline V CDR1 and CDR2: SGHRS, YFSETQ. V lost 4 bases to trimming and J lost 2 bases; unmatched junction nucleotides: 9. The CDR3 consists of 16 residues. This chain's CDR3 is CASSPEIAGLTDTQYF. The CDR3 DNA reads TGCGCCAGCAGCCCGGAGATAGCGGGACTCACAGATACGCAGTATTTT.

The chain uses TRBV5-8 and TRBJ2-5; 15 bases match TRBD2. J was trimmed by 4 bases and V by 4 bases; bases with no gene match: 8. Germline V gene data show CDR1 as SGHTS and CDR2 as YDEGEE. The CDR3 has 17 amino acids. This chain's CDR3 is CASSQGLAGGVGETQYF. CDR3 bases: TGTGCCAGCAGCCAGGGACTAGCGGGAGGAGTTGGAGAGACCCAGTACTTC.

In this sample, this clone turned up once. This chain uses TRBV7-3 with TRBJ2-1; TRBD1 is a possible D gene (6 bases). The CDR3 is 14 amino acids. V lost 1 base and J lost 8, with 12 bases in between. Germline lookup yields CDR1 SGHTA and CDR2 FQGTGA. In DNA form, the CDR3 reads TGTGCCAGCAGCTTAAGGGGGCCTGGCTATGAGCAGTTCTTC. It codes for CASSLRGPGYEQFF.

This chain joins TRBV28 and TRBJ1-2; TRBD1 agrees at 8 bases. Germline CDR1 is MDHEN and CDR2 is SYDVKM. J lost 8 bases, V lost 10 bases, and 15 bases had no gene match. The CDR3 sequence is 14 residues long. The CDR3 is CAIYRHGTGRGYTF. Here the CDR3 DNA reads TGTGCCATCTACAGACACGGGACAGGTCGGGGCTACACCTTC.